Reported below is one T cell receptor (beta chain). Deletions cut 1 base from V and 1 base from J, with 5 bases between. Per germline, CDR1 SGDLS and CDR2 YYNGEE. The CDR3 is 14 amino acids. TCRdb keeps only in-frame clones here, not all; method: immunoSEQ multiplex PCR. Among fewer than 85,000 clones listed, less than 90% were seen once. This sample was taken from a study of blood T cell repertoires in COVID-19. Looking at the study overall: PBMCs, B-cell-depleted T cells, or T cells were the source of the cDNA or gDNA that made up the material.

This receptor was obtained from a human donor in a cohort sampled during active COVID-19. The sequenced sample consisted of peripheral blood. This sequence joins TRBV9 and TRBJ2-2; D uncertain. The CDR3 sequence is CASSVQQNTGELFF. The DNA of the CDR3 is TGTGCCAGCAGCGTACAACAGAACACCGGGGAGCTGTTTTTT.